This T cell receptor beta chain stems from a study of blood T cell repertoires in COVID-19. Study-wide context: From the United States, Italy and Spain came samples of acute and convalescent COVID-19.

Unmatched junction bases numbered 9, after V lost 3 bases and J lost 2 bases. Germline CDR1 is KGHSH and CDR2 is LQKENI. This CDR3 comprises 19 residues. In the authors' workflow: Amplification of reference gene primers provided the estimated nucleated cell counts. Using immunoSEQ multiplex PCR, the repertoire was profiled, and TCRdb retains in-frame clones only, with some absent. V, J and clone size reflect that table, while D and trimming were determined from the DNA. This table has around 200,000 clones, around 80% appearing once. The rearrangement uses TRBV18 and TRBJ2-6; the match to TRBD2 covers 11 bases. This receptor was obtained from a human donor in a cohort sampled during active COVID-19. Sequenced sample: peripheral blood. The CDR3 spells CASSPELLAGVAGANVLTF. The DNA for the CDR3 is TGTGCCAGCTCACCGGAGTTACTAGCGGGAGTTGCTGGGGCCAACGTCCTGACTTTC.